One and the same sample provided the 10 T cell receptor beta chains below, sequenced in a study of cytomegalovirus exposure and HLA in healthy donors. A multiplex PCR was run with 60 Vbeta primers and 13 Jbeta primers. Libraries were prepared by immunoSEQ multiplex PCR; TCRdb keeps only in-frame clonotypes and omits some of them. Of approximately 190,000 clones in the sample, about four fifths were seen once. Sequencing was performed on PBMCs. These receptors were obtained from a boy younger than 10 in good health and CMV-seronegative.

J is TRBJ2-3 and V is TRBV6-1; TRBD2 is a possible D gene (6 bases). V was trimmed by 4 bases and J by 6 bases, leaving 20 bases between them. This CDR3 contains 16 residues. Germline assignment: CDR1 MNHNS and CDR2 SASEGT. The CDR3 DNA follows: TGTGCCAGCAGTGTTGGGACTCCCCTTACGCGGGATACGCAGTATTTT. Amino acids: CASSVGTPLTRDTQYF.

The rearrangement joins TRBV7-6 to TRBJ2-3, with a weak D call TRBD1 (6 bases). Germline assignment: CDR1 SGHVS and CDR2 FNYEAQ. The germline V and J ends were trimmed by 4 bases and 3 bases, with 11 bases remaining between them. This CDR3 comprises 14 residues. The CDR3 DNA reads as TGTGCCAGCAGCTGGCAGGGGTCTACAGATACGCAGTATTTT. Encoded protein: CASSWQGSTDTQYF.

V gene TRBV30 combines with J gene TRBJ1-1; D uncertain. In germline, CDR1 is GTSNPN, CDR2 SVGIG (reference sequence). The CDR3 consists of 15 residues. V gave up 2 bases and J gave up 3 bases, with 16 bases separating them. For the CDR3, the DNA is TGTGCCTGGAGTACCGGCCTATTGGCGGACACTGAAGCTTTCTTT. It specifies CAWSTGLLADTEAFF.

The CDR3 loop is CATAGLLGSYEQYF. CDR3 DNA: TGTGCCACCGCAGGGCTCCTCGGCTCCTACGAGCAGTACTTC. The J gene is TRBJ2-7, the V gene TRBV10-3; D is perhaps TRBD1 (5 bases). The CDR3 is 14 amino acids. Trimming took off 10 bases at V and 0 bases at J, with 16 bases between the two ends. The germline V gene encodes CDR1 ENHRY and CDR2 SYGVKD.

This clone has more than one count but fewer than ten. The chain links TRBV5-1 to TRBJ2-2, with 11 bases lining up with TRBD2. The CDR3 runs 17 residues. V lost 4 bases and J lost 2; bases outside the gene matches: 7. Germline V gives CDR1 SGHRS, CDR2 YFSETQ. CDR3 sequence (DNA): TGCGCCAGCAGCCCTAGACTAGCGGGGACCAACACCGGGGAGCTGTTTTTT. This sequence encodes CASSPRLAGTNTGELFF.

This clone was seen a single time. The chain has TRBV5-4 and TRBJ1-6; 9 nucleotides agree with TRBD1. The V gene's germline CDR1 is SGHNT and CDR2 YYREEE (reference sequence). V lost 4 bases and J lost 5; bases outside the gene matches: 10. The CDR3 contains 17 residues. The CDR3 DNA is TGTGCCAGCAGCCTAGGACAGGGGAAAAGCCATAATTCACCCCTCCACTTT. It encodes CASSLGQGKSHNSPLHF.

As DNA, the CDR3 is TGCGCCAGCAGCCCCTCAGCCCTTCGCCCGACAGGGGGGGACACTGAAGCTTTCTTT. Translating gives CASSPSALRPTGGDTEAFF. The chain uses TRBV4-1 and TRBJ1-1; TRBD1 matches at 9 bases. The CDR3 length is 19 residues. Germline V gene lookup returns CDR1 MGHRA and CDR2 YSYEKL. V shed 4 bases and J 3 bases; nucleotides not matched to a gene: 18.

This clone was seen a handful of times. The chain carries TRBV5-1 and TRBJ2-7, with a possible D match to TRBD2 (5 bases). The CDR3 is 13 residues long. With 4 bases removed from V and 0 bases from J, the gap between germline ends came to 8 bases. Germline CDR1 SGHRS, CDR2 YFSETQ. In DNA form, the CDR3 reads TGCGCCAGCAGCCCTCGGGGCTCCTACGAGCAGTACTTC. It specifies CASSPRGSYEQYF.

The chain has TRBV5-6 and TRBJ1-3, with TRBD1 identical over 8 bases. Germline assignment: CDR1 SGHDT and CDR2 YYEEEE. V lost 4 bases and J lost 2; bases outside the gene matches: 2. This CDR3 has 14 residues. CDR3: CASSLGQAGNTIYF. In DNA, the CDR3 is TGTGCCAGCAGCCTGGGACAGGCTGGAAACACCATATATTTT. The complete variable domain, with remaining parts taken from reference TRBV5-6 and TRBJ1-3, reads DAGVTQSPTHLIKTRGQQVTLRCSPKSGHDTVSWYQQALGQGPQFIFQYYEEEERQRGNFPDRFSGHQFPNYSSELNVNALLLGDSALYLCASSLGQAGNTIYFGEGSWLTVV.

This clone was picked up one time. The chain employs TRBV27 and TRBJ2-1; tentative D call: TRBD2 (6 bases). This CDR3 region has 17 residues. Trimming removed 4 bases at V and 6 bases at J, with 22 bases between. The germline CDR1 and CDR2 sequences are MNHEY and SMNVEV (reference sequence). The CDR3 sequence: CASSSLRSGTWSNEQFF. CDR3 DNA sequence: TGTGCCAGCAGTTCGCTTAGATCAGGGACTTGGTCCAATGAGCAGTTCTTC.